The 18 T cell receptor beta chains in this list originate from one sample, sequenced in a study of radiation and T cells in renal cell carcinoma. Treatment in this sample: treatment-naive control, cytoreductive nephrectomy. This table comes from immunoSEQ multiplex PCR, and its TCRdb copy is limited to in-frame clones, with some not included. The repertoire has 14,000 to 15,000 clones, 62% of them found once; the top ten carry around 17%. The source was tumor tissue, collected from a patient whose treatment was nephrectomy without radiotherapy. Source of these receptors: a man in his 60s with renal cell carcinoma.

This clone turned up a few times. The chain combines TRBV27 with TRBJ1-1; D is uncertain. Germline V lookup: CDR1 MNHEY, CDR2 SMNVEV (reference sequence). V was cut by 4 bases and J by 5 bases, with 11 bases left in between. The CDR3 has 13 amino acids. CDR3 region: CASSSRGSTEAFF. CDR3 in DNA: TGTGCCAGCAGTTCCCGGGGATCTACTGAAGCTTTCTTT.

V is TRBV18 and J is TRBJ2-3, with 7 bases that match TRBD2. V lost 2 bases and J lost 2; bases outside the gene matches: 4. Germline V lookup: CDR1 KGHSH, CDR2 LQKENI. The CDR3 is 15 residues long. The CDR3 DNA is TGTGCCAGCTCACCAAATCTAGCGGCCACAGATACGCAGTATTTT. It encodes CASSPNLAATDTQYF.

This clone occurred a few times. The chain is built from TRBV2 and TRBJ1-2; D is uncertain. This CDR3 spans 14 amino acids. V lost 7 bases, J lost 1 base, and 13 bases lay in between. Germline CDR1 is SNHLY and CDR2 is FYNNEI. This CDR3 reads CASNTGYNNYGYTF. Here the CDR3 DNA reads TGTGCCAGCAACACGGGCTACAATAACTATGGCTACACCTTC.

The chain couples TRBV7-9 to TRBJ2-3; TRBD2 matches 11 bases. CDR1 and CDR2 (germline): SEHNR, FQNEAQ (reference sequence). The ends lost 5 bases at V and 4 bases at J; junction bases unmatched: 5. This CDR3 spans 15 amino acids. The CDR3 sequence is CASSRTSGLADTQYF. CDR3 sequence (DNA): TGTGCCAGCAGCCGGACTAGCGGGTTGGCAGATACGCAGTATTTT.

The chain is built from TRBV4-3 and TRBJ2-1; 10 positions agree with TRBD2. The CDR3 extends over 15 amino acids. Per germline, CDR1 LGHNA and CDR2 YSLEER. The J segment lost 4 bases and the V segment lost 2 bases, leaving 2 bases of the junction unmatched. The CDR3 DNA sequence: TGCGCCAGCAGCCAACTAGCGGGAGTTTACAATGAGCAGTTCTTC. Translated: CASSQLAGVYNEQFF.

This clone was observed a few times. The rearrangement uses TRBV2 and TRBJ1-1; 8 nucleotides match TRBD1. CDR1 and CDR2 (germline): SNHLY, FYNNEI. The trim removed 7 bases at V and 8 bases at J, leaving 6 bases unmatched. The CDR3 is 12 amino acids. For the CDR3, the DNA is TGTGCCAGCACCCAGGGGGCAGGGGAAGCTTTCTTT. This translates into CASTQGAGEAFF.

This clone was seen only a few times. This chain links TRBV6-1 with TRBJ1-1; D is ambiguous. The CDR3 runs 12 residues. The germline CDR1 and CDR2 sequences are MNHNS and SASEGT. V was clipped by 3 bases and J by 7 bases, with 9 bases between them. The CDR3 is CASSDPPFEAFF. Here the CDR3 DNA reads TGTGCCAGCAGTGACCCCCCCTTTGAAGCTTTCTTT.

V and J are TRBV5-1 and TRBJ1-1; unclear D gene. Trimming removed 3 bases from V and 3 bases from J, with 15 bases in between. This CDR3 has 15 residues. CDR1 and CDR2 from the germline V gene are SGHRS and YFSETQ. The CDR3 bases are TGCGCCAGCAGCTACTCGACGGCCGGGGACACTGAAGCTTTCTTT. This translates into CASSYSTAGDTEAFF.

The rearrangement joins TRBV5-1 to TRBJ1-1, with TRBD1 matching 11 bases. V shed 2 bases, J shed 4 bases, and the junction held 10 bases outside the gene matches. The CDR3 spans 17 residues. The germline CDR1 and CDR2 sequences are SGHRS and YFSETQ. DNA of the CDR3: TGCGCCAGCAGCTTCCGACTGAGGACAGGGGGCGTCACTGAAGCTTTCTTT. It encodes CASSFRLRTGGVTEAFF. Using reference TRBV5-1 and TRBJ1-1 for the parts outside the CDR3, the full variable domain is KAGVTQTPRYLIKTRGQQVTLSCSPISGHRSVSWYQQTPGQGLQFLFEYFSETQRNKGNFPGRFSGRQFSNSRSEMNVSTLELGDSALYLCASSFRLRTGGVTEAFFGQGTRLTVV.

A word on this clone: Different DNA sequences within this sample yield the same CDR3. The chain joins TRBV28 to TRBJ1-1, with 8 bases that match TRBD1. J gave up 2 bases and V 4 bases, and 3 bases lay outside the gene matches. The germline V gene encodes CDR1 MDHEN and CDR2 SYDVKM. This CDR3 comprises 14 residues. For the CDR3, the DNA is TGTGCCAGCAGTTCCTCAGGGGGCAACACTGAAGCTTTCTTT. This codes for CASSSSGGNTEAFF. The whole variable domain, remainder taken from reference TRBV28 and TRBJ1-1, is DVKVTQSSRYLVKRTGEKVFLECVQDMDHENMFWYRQDPGLGLRLIYFSYDVKMKEKGDIPEGYSVSREKKERFSLILESASTNQTSMYLCASSSSGGNTEAFFGQGTRLTVV.

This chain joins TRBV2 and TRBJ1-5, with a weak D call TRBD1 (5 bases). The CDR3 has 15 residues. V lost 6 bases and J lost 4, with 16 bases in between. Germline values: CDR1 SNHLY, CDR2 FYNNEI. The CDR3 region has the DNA TGTGCCAGCAGCCTCTGGACGGCAGGGAATCAGCCCCAGCATTTT. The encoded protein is CASSLWTAGNQPQHF.

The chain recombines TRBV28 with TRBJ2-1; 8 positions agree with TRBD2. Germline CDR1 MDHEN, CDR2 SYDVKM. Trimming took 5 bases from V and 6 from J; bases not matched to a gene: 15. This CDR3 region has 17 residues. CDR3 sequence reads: CASSAPRTSTFSNEQFF. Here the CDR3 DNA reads TGTGCCAGCAGTGCACCTCGGACTAGCACTTTCAGCAATGAGCAGTTCTTC. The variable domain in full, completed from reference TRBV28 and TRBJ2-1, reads DVKVTQSSRYLVKRTGEKVFLECVQDMDHENMFWYRQDPGLGLRLIYFSYDVKMKEKGDIPEGYSVSREKKERFSLILESASTNQTSMYLCASSAPRTSTFSNEQFFGPGTRLTVL.

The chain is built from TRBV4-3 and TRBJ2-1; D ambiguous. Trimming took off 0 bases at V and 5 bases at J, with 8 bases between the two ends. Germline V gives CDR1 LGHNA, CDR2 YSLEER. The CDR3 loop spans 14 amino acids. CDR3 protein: CASSQDWADNEQFF. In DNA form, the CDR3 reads TGCGCCAGCAGCCAAGATTGGGCTGACAATGAGCAGTTCTTC.

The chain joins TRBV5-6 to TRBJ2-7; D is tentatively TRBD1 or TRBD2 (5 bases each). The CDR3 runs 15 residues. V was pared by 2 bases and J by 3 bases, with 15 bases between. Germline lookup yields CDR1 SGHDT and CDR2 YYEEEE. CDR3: CASSLWDRGSYEQYF. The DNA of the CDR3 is TGTGCCAGCAGCTTATGGGACCGAGGGAGCTACGAGCAGTACTTC.

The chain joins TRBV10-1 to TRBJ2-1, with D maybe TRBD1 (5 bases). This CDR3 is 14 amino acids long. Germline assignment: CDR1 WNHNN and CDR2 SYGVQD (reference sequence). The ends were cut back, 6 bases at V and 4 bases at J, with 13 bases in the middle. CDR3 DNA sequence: TGCGCCAGCAGGGGGCCGGTTTCGTACAATGAGCAGTTCTTC. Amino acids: CASRGPVSYNEQFF.

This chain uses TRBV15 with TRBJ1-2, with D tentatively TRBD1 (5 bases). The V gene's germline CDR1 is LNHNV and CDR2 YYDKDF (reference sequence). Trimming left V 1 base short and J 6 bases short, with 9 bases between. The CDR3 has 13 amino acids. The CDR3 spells CATSRGQIHGYTF. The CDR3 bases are TGTGCCACCAGCAGAGGACAGATCCATGGCTACACCTTC.

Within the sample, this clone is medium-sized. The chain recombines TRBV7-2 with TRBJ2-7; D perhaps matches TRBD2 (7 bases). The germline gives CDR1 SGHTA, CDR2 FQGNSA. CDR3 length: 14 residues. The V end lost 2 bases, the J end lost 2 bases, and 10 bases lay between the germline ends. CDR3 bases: TGTGCCAGCAGCTTAAGGGAGGGGGCCTACGAGCAGTACTTC. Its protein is CASSLREGAYEQYF.

The CDR3, as DNA: TGTGCCAGTCGAAGGCCTAACGATTACAATGAGCAGTTCTTC. Translating gives CASRRPNDYNEQFF. The chain links TRBV19 to TRBJ2-1; no reliable D call. The CDR3 loop spans 14 amino acids. Germline values: CDR1 LNHDA, CDR2 SQIVND (reference sequence). V shed 8 bases and J shed 4 bases, with 15 bases lying between them.